The sample holds many counts of the clone carrying this TCR beta chain. Patients at the Seattle site were enrolled during active infection and followed longitudinally. The method was immunoSEQ multiplex PCR; TCRdb's version includes in-frame clones alone and lacks a portion of them. The sample includes some 220,000 clones, around 86% of them seen just once. From germline, CDR1 is LNHDA and CDR2 SQIVND (reference sequence). This CDR3 has 16 residues. The V gene lost 5 bases and the J gene lost 1 base, with 18 bases spanning the gap. The data were obtained in a study of blood T cell repertoires in COVID-19. As for the study in general: Samples of COVID-19 (acute and convalescent) were obtained from the United States, Italy and Spain. From T cells, B-cell-depleted T cells, or PBMCs came the material, which was cDNA or gDNA.

The J gene is TRBJ2-7, the V gene TRBV19, with D uncertain. Sequenced input: peripheral blood. The sequence derives from a woman aged 70-85 years with COVID-19, enrolled during active disease. The CDR3 nucleotides are TGTGCCAGTAGTCCACAGCTCCTACCCCCATCCTACGAGCAGTACTTC. Protein sequence: CASSPQLLPPSYEQYF.